This paragraph reports one T cell receptor beta chain. Its antigen is unidentified. Germline V gene data show CDR1 as SGHTA and CDR2 as FQGNSA. CDR3 length equals 14 residues. V lost 4 bases, J lost 4 bases, and 6 bases stayed unmatched. This specimen belongs to a study of cytomegalovirus exposure and HLA in healthy donors. Whole-study findings and limits: Later analysis reportedly placed an Asian-associated ancestry cluster below the roughly 680-donor mean in N-insertions. In an earlier analysis, productive rearrangement rates for most beta V segments clustered near 90% or 30%. In a later analysis, several top co-occurrence clusters appeared linked to parvovirus B19, influenza, CMV and Epstein-Barr virus. When analyzed later, a missense DCLRE1C variant was found to be linked to TCR beta V- and J-gene trimming.

The PCR used 60 Vbeta and 13 Jbeta primers. The method was immunoSEQ multiplex PCR; TCRdb's version includes in-frame clones alone and lacks a portion of them. The sample shows over 85,000 clones, 63% of them seen only once. This receptor was identified in a human donor in good health. The rearrangement uses TRBV7-2 and TRBJ2-7, with 8 bases matching TRBD2. Sequencing was carried out using PBMCs. CDR3 in amino acids: CASSSASGLYEQYF. CDR3 nucleotide sequence: TGTGCCAGCAGCTCCGCTAGCGGGCTTTACGAGCAGTACTTC.